This TCR beta chain is from a study of OX40 agonist ivuxolimab in advanced cancers. For the study at large: Each patient was given ivuxolimab into a vein every 2 weeks, at 0.01 to 10 mg/kg. Recorded diagnoses for dose-escalation patients were hepatocellular carcinoma, melanoma, renal cell or head and neck cancer.

Study results and caveats: Dose levels from 0.1 to 3.0 mg/kg saw CD4+ and CD8+ blood T cells expand clonally by week 6. Among T cells, CD8+ cells averaged more expanded clones than CD4+ cells.

Clones were read by immunoSEQ multiplex PCR, and TCRdb kept only the in-frame ones, dropping some. The sample includes roughly 91,000 clones, roughly 90% of them seen just once. To note about this clone: Its antigen is still unknown.

Trimming took off 2 bases at V and 7 bases at J, with 12 bases between the two ends. Germline lookup yields CDR1 SGHTA and CDR2 FQGTGA. This CDR3 is built from 13 residues. The V call is TRBV7-3, the J call TRBJ2-7, with D uncertain. The sequencing here drew on CD4+ or CD8+ T cells sorted from blood, taken in a trial of the OX40 agonist ivuxolimab. This receptor was identified in an adult with an advanced solid tumor such as melanoma, head and neck, liver or kidney cancer. The CDR3 loop is CASSLGVEREQYF. CDR3 sequence (DNA): TGTGCCAGCAGCTTAGGTGTGGAAAGAGAGCAGTACTTC.